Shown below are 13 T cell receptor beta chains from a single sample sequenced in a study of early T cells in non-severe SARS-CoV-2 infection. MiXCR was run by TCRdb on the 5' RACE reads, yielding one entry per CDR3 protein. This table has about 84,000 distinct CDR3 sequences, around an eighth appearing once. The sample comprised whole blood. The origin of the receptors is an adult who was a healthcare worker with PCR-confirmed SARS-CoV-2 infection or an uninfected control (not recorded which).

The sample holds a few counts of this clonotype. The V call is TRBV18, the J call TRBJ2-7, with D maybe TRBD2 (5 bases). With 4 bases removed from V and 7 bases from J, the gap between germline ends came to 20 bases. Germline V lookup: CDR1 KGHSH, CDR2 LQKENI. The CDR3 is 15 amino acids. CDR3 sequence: CASSLGPDGKREQYF. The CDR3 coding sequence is TGTGCCAGCTCACTAGGCCCGGACGGGAAGAGAGAGCAGTACTTC.

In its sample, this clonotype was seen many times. CDR3 in amino acids: CAISEGKGQPQHF. CDR3 nucleotide sequence: TGTGCCATCAGTGAAGGGAAGGGTCAGCCCCAGCATTTT. The chain has TRBV10-3 and TRBJ1-5; no firm D call. Germline loops: CDR1 ENHRY, CDR2 SYGVKD. V was clipped by 3 bases and J by 6 bases, with 9 bases between them. The CDR3 loop spans 13 amino acids.

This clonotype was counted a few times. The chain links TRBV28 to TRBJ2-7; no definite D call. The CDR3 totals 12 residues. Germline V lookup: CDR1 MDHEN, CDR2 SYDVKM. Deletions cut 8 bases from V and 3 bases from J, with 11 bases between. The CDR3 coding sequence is TGTGCCAGCCGTTCCAAGTTCTACGAGCAGTACTTC. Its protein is CASRSKFYEQYF.

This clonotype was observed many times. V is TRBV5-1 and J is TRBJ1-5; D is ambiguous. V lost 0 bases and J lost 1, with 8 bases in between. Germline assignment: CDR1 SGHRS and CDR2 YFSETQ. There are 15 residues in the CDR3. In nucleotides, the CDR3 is TGCGCCAGCAGCTTGGAGCCGACCAGCAATCAGCCCCAGCATTTT. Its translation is CASSLEPTSNQPQHF.

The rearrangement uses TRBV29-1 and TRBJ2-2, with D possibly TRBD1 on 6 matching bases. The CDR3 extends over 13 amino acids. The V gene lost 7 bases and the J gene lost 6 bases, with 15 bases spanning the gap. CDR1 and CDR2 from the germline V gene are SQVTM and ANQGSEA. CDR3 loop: CSAPGQGAGELFF. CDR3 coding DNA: TGCAGCGCCCCGGGACAAGGGGCCGGGGAGCTGTTTTTT.

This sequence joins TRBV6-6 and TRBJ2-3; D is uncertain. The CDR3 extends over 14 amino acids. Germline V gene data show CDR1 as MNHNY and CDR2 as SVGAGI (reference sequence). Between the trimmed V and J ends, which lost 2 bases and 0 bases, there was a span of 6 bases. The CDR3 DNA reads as TGTGCCAGCAGTTACACGGACAGCACAGATACGCAGTATTTT. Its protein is CASSYTDSTDTQYF.

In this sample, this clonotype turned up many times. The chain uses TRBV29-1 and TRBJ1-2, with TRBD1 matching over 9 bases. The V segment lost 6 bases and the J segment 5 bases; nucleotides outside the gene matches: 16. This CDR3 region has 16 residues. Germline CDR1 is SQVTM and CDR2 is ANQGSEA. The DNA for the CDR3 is TGCAGCGTCACTTTGGGACAGGGAGAGTTATATTATGGCTACACCTTC. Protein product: CSVTLGQGELYYGYTF.

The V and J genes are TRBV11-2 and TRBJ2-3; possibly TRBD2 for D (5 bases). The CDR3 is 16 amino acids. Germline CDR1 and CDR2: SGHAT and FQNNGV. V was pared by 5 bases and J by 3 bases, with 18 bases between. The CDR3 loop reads CASSLRRGLSTDTQYF. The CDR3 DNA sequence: TGTGCCAGCAGCCTGAGACGGGGTTTAAGTACAGATACGCAGTATTTT.

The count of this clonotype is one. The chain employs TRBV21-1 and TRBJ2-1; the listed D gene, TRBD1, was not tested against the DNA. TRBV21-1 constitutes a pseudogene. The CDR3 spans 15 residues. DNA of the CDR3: TGTGCCAGTCTACAGGGGGCCCCAATCTACAATGAGCAGTTCTTC. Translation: CASLQGAPIYNEQFF.

The CDR3 is CSARDSSRLNTEAFF. CDR3 DNA: TGCAGTGCTAGAGATTCGAGCAGACTGAACACTGAAGCTTTCTTT. The genes are TRBV20-1 and TRBJ1-1; D is ambiguous. The V end lost 0 bases, the J end lost 0 bases, and 11 bases lay between the germline ends. Germline loops: CDR1 DFQATT, CDR2 SNEGSKA (reference sequence). This CDR3 comprises 15 residues.

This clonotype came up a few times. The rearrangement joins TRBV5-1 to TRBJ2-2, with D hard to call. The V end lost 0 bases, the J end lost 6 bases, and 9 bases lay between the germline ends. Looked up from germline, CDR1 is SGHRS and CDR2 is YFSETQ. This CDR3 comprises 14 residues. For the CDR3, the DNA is TGCGCCAGCAGCTTGGCTCCGGTTTCCGGGGAGCTGTTTTTT. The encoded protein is CASSLAPVSGELFF.

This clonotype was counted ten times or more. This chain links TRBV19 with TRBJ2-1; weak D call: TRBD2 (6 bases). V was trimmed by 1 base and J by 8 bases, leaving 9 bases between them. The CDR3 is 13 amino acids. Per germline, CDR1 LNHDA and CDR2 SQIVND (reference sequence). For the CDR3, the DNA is TGTGCCAGTAGTATAGGGGAGGTCCATGAGCAGTTCTTC. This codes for CASSIGEVHEQFF.

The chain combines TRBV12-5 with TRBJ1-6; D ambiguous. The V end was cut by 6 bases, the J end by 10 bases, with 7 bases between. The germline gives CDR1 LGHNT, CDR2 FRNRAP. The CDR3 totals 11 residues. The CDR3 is CASGPSSPLHF. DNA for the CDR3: TGTGCTAGTGGGCCCTCGTCACCCCTCCACTTT.